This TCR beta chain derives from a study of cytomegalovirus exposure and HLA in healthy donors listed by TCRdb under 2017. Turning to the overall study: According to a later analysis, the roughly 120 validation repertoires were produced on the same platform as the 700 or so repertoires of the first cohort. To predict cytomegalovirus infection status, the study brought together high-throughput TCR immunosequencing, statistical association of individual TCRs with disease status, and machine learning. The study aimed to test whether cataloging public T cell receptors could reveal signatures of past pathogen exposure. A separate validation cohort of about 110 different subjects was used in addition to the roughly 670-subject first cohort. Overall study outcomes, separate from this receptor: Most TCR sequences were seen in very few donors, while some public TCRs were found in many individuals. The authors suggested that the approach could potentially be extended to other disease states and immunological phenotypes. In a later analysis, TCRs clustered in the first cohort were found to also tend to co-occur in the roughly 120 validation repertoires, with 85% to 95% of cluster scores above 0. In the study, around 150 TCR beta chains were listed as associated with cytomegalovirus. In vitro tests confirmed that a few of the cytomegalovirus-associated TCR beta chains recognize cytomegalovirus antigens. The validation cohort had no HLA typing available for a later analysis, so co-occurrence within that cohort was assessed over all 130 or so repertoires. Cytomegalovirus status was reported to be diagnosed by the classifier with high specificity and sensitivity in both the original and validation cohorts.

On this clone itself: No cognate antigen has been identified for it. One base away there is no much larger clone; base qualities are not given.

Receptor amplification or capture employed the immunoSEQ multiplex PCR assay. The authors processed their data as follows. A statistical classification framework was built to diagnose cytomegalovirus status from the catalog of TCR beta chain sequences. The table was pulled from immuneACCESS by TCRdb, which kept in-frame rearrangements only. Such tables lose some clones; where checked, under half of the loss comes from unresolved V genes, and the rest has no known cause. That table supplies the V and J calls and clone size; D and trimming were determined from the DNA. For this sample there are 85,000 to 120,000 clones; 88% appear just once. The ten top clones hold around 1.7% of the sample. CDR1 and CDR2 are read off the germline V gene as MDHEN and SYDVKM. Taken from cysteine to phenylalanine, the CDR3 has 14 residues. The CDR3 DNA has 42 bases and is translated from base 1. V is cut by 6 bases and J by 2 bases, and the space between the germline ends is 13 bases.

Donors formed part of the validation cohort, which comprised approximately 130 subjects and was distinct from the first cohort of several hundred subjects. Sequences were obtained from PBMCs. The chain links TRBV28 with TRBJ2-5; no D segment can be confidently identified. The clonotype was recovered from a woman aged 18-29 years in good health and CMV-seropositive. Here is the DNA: TGTGCCAGCAGGGAGTTGAGGTATCAAGAGACCCAGTACTTC. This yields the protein CASRELRYQETQYF.